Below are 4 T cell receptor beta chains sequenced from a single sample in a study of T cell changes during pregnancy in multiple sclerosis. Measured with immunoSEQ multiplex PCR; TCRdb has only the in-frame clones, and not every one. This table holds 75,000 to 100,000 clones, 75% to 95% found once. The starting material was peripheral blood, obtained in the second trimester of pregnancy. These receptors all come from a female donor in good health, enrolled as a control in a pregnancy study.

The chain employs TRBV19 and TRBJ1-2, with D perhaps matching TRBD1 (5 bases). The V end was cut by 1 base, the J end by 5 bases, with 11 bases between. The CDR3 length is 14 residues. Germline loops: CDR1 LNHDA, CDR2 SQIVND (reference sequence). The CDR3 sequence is CASSIGRGLYGYTF. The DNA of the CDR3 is TGTGCCAGTAGTATAGGTCGGGGGTTATATGGCTACACCTTC.

CDR3 nucleotides: TGTGCCAGCAGTTCAGAGGGACTAGCGGCGACAGATACGCAGTATTTT. Its protein product is CASSSEGLAATDTQYF. This rearrangement joins TRBV6-5 to TRBJ2-3, with 11 bases matching TRBD2. CDR1 MNHEY and CDR2 SVGAGI come from the germline V gene. The V gene end was trimmed by 4 bases and the J gene end by 3 bases; junction bases not matched to a gene: 6. This CDR3 region has 16 residues.

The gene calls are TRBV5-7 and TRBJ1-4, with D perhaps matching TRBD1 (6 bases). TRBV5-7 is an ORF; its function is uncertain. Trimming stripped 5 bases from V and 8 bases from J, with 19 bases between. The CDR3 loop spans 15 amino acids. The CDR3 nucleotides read TGTGCCAGCAGGGGCCGTCGGTCAGGGGCGGAAAAACTGTTTTTT. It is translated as CASRGRRSGAEKLFF.

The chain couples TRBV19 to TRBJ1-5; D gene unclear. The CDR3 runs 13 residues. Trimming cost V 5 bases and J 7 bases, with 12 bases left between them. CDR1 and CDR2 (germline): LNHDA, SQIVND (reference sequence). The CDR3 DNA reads TGTGCCAGTAGTGCCTCCACAGACCAGCCCCAGCATTTT. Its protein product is CASSASTDQPQHF.